This T cell receptor (beta chain) was profiled in a study of the immune and genomic landscape of osteosarcoma. Study overall: Most patients, approximately 74%, had localized disease at diagnosis. Study findings and constraints: Immune-hot C3 tumors showed higher but still low clonality than cold C1.

TCRdb's copy holds only in-frame clones and misses some; the assay was immunoSEQ multiplex PCR. The sample lists 10,000 to 12,000 clones, 60% to 85% occurring once. Osteosarcoma specimens were post-treatment primary, local recurrence and metastasis tumors from poor-prognosis patients. Note on this clone: The antigen is undetermined.

V was trimmed by 4 bases and J by 2 bases, leaving 9 bases between them. CDR1 and CDR2 (germline): SGDLS, YYNGEE. The CDR3 extends over 13 amino acids. The chain combines TRBV9 with TRBJ2-5; D is unresolved. The source material was osteosarcoma tumor tissue from the lung. The clonotype originates from a human donor with osteosarcoma. CDR3 bases: TGTGCCAGCAGCAGAACAAATCAAGAGACCCAGTACTTC. The encoded protein is CASSRTNQETQYF.